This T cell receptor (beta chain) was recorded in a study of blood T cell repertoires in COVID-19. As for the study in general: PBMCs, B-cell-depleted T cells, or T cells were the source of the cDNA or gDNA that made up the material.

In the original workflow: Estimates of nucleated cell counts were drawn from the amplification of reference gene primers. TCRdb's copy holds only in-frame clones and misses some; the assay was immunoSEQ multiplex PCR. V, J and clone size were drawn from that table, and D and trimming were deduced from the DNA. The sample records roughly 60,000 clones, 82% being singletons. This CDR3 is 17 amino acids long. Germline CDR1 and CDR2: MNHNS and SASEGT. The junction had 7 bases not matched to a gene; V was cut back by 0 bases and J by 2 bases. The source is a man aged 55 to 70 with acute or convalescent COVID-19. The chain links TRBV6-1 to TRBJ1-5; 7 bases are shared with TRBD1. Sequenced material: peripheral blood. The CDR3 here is CASSEAPRGGGNQPQHF. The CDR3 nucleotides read TGTGCCAGCAGTGAAGCGCCACGAGGGGGCGGCAATCAGCCCCAGCATTTT.